Listed here is a single T cell receptor beta chain. Sequencing used immunoSEQ multiplex PCR; TCRdb keeps in-frame clones, though not all of them. This table has approximately 240,000 clones, 85% to 95% appearing once. The data stem from a study of blood T cell repertoires in COVID-19. The CDR3 runs 14 residues. The germline CDR1 and CDR2 sequences are SGHRS and YFSETQ. V trimming: 4 bases; J trimming: 4 bases; junction bases outside the gene matches: 6. The V and J genes are TRBV5-1 and TRBJ2-5, with TRBD1 identical over 8 bases. The sample comprised peripheral blood. The receptor comes from a man aged 30-40 years with COVID-19, enrolled during active disease. The CDR3, as DNA: TGCGCCAGCAGCACGGACAGGGTGGGAGAGACCCAGTACTTC. Translated, it gives CASSTDRVGETQYF.